This T cell receptor (beta chain) was sequenced during a study of shared clonotypes between healthy human individuals. Details on this clone: As yet, its antigen is unknown.

Some clones are missing from TCRdb's copy, which holds only in-frame ones; the method was immunoSEQ multiplex PCR. The table lists around 990,000 clones, about 72% of them singletons. Study outcomes and limitations: Sharing across several donors was seen in approximately 5.2% of naive CD4 clonotypes. Against clonotypes common to all four donors, non-shared ones had lower generation probabilities.

The sequenced sample was memory CD4+ T cells from PBMCs. This sample's subset: CD45RA-negative fraction. The sequence was obtained from a man younger than 35 in good health. Some clones in this sample may be carry-over from other donors' samples.

The CDR3 DNA sequence: TGTGCCAGCAGCTCTGACGGGACAGGGGTTAAAGCTTTCTTT. This encodes CASSSDGTGVKAFF. V gene TRBV7-3 combines with J gene TRBJ1-1, with 10 positions matching TRBD1. The V and J ends lost 4 bases and 9 bases, in that order; junction bases with no gene match: 8. This CDR3 comprises 14 residues. From germline, CDR1 is SGHTA and CDR2 FQGTGA. The full variable domain, with the rest looked up from reference TRBV7-3 and TRBJ1-1, is GAGVSQTPSNKVTEKGKYVELRCDPISGHTALYWYRQSLGQGPEFLIYFQGTGAADDSGLPNDRFFAVRPEGSVSTLKIQRTERGDSAVYLCASSSDGTGVKAFFGQGTRLTVV.